This T cell receptor (beta chain) came from a study of blood T cell repertoires in COVID-19 (dated by TCRdb to the early 2020s). Regarding the research as a whole: Collaborator samples came from the United States, Italy and Spain and covered acute and convalescent phases of COVID-19. The prospective study material was composed of cDNA or gDNA derived from T cells, B-cell-depleted T cells, or PBMCs. Deeply sampled blood TCRbeta repertoires from subjects exposed to, actively infected with, or recovered from COVID-19 were included in the dataset. The repertoires were released in a freely available public database intended as a resource for research on the immune response to SARS-CoV-2. Samples came from the ongoing ImmuneRACE study (first 160 participants) plus 1,254 subjects from 6 global collaborators. The sample metadata nearly always contained a de-identified subject ID, COVID-19 status, age in years and sex. Where available, HLA class I and class II types were taken from metadata supplied by the sample provider and were not determined by assay-based typing.

TCRbeta CDR3 regions were amplified from genomic DNA using the immunoSEQ Assay, a bias-controlled multiplex PCR. The authors' analysis ran thus. Within the assay, amplification of reference gene primers was used to estimate how many nucleated cells each sample contained. To quantify the absolute abundance of each unique TCRbeta CDR3 rearrangement, sequence reads were collapsed and filtered. For each sample, productive Simpson clonality was calculated as the square root of Simpson's diversity index over productive rearrangements. This immuneACCESS table, as held by TCRdb, lists in-frame sequences with V and J called but not all clones. Of the missing ones, under half trace to an unresolved V gene in checked studies; the others have no known cause. V and J calls and clone size are as listed in that table; D and trimming were resolved from the DNA. The sample includes about 200,000 clones, with about three quarters observed a single time. The leading ten clones occupy less than 7% of the sample.

On the study overall, not on this receptor specifically: Clinical and demographic metadata were provided uncurated, with the amount varying by source and participant.

The collaborating institutions used their own protocols to collect whole blood in K2EDTA tubes. For TCRbeta analysis, collaborators shipped samples as frozen whole blood, isolated PBMCs, or DNA extracted from either of those sample types. As for this clone: The target of this receptor is not known. No base-level quality is on record; no much larger clone is a single base apart.

The TCR sequence derives from a woman in her 70s with acute or convalescent COVID-19. Sequencing used peripheral blood.

The bases read TGCGCCAGCAGGTTTAGCGGGACTGTGAACACCGGGGAGCTGTTTTTT. Translated, this gives CASRFSGTVNTGELFF. The chain links TRBV5-1 with TRBJ2-2, with 8 bases in between that match TRBD2. For this chain, trimming is 5 bases at the V end and 1 base at the J end, and the number of junction bases without a gene match is 7. There are 16 amino acids in the CDR3, from cysteine to phenylalanine inclusive. Here the CDR3 DNA is all that survives: 48 bases in frame from base 1. From the germline V gene, CDR1 is SGHRS and CDR2 is YFSETQ.